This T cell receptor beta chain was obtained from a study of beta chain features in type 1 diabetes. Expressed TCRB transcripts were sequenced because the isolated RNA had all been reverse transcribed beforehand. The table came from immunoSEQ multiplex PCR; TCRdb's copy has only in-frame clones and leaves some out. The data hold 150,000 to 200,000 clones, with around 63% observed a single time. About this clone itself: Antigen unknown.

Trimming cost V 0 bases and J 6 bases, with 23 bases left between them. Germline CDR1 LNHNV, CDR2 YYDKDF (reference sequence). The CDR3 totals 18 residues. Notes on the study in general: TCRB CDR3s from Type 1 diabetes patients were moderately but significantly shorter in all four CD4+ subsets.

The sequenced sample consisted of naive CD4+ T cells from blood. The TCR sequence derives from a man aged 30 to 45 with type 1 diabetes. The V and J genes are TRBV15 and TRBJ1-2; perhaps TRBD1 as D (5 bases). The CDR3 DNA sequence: TGTGCCACCAGCAGAGATCTGCCAGGGCCCCGCCGGAGTGATGGCTACACCTTC. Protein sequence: CATSRDLPGPRRSDGYTF.